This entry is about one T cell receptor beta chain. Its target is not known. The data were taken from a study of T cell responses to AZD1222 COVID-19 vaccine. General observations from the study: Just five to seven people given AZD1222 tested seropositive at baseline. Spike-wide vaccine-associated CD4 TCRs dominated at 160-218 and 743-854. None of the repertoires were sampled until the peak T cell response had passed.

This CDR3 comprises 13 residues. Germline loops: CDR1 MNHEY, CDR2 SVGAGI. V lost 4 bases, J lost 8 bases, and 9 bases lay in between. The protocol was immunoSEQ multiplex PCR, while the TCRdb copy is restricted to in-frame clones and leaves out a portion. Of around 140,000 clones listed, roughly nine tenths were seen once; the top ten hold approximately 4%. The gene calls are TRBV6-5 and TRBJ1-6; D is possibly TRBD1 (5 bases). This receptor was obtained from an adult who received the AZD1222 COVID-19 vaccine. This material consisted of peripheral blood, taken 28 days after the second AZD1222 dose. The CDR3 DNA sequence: TGTGCCAGCAGTTTAACGGGGGATTCACCCCTCCACTTT. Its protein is CASSLTGDSPLHF.